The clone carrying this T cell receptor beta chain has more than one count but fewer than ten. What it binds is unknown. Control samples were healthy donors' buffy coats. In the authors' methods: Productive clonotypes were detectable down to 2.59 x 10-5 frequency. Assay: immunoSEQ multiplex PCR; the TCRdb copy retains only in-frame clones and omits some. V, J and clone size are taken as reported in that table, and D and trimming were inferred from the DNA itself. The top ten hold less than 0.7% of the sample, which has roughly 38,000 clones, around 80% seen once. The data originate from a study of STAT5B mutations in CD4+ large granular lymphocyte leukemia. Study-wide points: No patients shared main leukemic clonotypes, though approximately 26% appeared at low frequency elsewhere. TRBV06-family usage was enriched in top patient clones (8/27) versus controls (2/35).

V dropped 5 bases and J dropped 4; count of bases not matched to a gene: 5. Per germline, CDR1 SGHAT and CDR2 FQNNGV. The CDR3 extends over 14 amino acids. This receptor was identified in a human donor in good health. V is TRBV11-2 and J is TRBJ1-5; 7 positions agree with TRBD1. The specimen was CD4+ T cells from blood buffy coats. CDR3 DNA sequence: TGTGCCAGCAGCAAAAGGGACAGAAATCAGCCCCAGCATTTT. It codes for CASSKRDRNQPQHF.